The sequence of this TCR beta chain was determined in a study of breast tumors, draining lymph nodes, adjacent tissues. Samples came from axillary lymph nodes draining the breast cancer. TCRdb reprocessed the multiplex PCR reads via MiXCR and lists one record per CDR3 protein. The table lists about 130,000 distinct CDR3 sequences, around 20% of them singletons. V was clipped by 0 bases and J by 0 bases; unmatched bases: 17. The CDR3 has 21 amino acids. Germline V CDR1 and CDR2: DFQATT, SNEGSKA (reference sequence). This clonotype was detected a few times. The rearrangement links TRBV20-1 to TRBJ2-4, with TRBD2 matching over 10 bases. The sample consisted of axillary lymph node tissue. The source of this sequence is a female donor with breast cancer. Some clones in this sample may be carry-over from other donors' samples. The CDR3 DNA is TGCAGTGCTAGAGATCCGGCAACTCGGGTAGCGGGAGGTCTAGCCAAAAACATTCAGTACTTC. This translates into CSARDPATRVAGGLAKNIQYF.